This section outlines one T cell receptor beta chain sequence together with its context. Clones were sequenced by immunoSEQ multiplex PCR, and TCRdb holds only the in-frame ones, with some missing. Of roughly 50,000 clones in the sample, 90% were seen once. The data derive from a study of PD-1 blockade in classical Hodgkin lymphoma. The time point denotes: cycle 4 day 1 (C4D1), after 5 to 7 weeks of nivolumab. Brentuximab vedotin exposure varied among the patients, all of whom had relapsed after autologous stem cell transplantation. V was pared by 5 bases and J by 0 bases, with 5 bases of the junction left unmatched. CDR3 length equals 15 residues. In germline, CDR1 is SGHTA, CDR2 FQGTGA.

Sample: peripheral blood mononuclear cells (PBMCs), taken before the fourth cycle of nivolumab. The chain employs TRBV7-3 and TRBJ2-3; 7 nucleotides match TRBD2. The TCR comes from a human donor with classical Hodgkin lymphoma. CDR3 sequence (DNA): TGTGCCAGCAGCCCGAGCGGGATTAGCACAGATACGCAGTATTTT. It encodes CASSPSGISTDTQYF.